A selection of T cell receptor beta chains follows, all from one sample in a study of blood T cell repertoires in COVID-19. The assay was immunoSEQ multiplex PCR, and TCRdb's table has in-frame clones only and misses some. The repertoire holds roughly 250,000 clones, around four fifths seen once, with approximately 9% in the top ten. The sequenced material came from peripheral blood. All receptors derive from a man aged 35-49 years with active or convalescent COVID-19. Each CDR3 is given with its conserved first and last residue. A D gene is named only where the DNA matches it firmly. A row's size may be missing; if present it is once, few, many or a size class.

clone_size: -; d_call: -; j_call: TRBJ1-5; v_call: TRBV30; cdr3_nt: TGTGCCTGGGGGCAAGGAGCCATCAATCAGCCCCAGCATTTT; cdr3_aa: CAWGQGAINQPQHF
clone_size: -; d_call: TRBD1; j_call: TRBJ1-1; v_call: TRBV10-3; cdr3_nt: TGTGCCATCAGGACAGGGGGGAACACTGAAGCTTTCTTT; cdr3_aa: CAIRTGGNTEAFF
clone_size: -; d_call: TRBD1; j_call: TRBJ1-2; v_call: TRBV6-5; cdr3_nt: TGTGCCAGCAGTCGTACAGGGGGTTGGGGCTACACCTTC; cdr3_aa: CASSRTGGWGYTF
clone_size: few; d_call: TRBD1; j_call: TRBJ2-7; v_call: TRBV7-2; cdr3_nt: TGTGCCAGCAGGTTCCCGACAGGGACCTACGAGCAGTACTTC; cdr3_aa: CASRFPTGTYEQYF
clone_size: -; d_call: -; j_call: TRBJ2-1; v_call: TRBV29-1; cdr3_nt: TGCAGCGTTGGGGCTAACAATGAGCAGTTCTTC; cdr3_aa: CSVGANNEQFF
clone_size: once; d_call: -; j_call: TRBJ2-6; v_call: TRBV18; cdr3_nt: TGTGCCAGCTCACGACCTATTTCAGGGGAAAGACCTGGGGCCAACGTCCTGACTTTC; cdr3_aa: CASSRPISGERPGANVLTF
clone_size: few; d_call: -; j_call: TRBJ2-7; v_call: TRBV6-5; cdr3_nt: TGTGCCAGCAGGTGGACAGTGAACTCCTACGAGCAGTACTTC; cdr3_aa: CASRWTVNSYEQYF
clone_size: once; d_call: -; j_call: TRBJ2-7; v_call: TRBV25-1; cdr3_nt: TGTGCCAGCAGTGAATGGGAGGCCAGACCCTACGAGCAGTACTTC; cdr3_aa: CASSEWEARPYEQYF
clone_size: -; d_call: -; j_call: TRBJ1-1; v_call: TRBV5-1; cdr3_nt: TGCGCCAGCAGCTTGGGCCGGGGGAACACTGAAGCTTTCTTT; cdr3_aa: CASSLGRGNTEAFF
clone_size: -; d_call: -; j_call: TRBJ1-2; v_call: TRBV7-6; cdr3_nt: TGTGCCAGCAGCTTAGACGGGGGAGGTCACTATGGCTACACCTTC; cdr3_aa: CASSLDGGGHYGYTF
clone_size: -; d_call: TRBD1; j_call: TRBJ1-4; v_call: TRBV4-1; cdr3_nt: TGCGCCAGCAGCCAGCCGAGACAGGGTAATGAAAAACTGTTTTTT; cdr3_aa: CASSQPRQGNEKLFF
clone_size: -; d_call: -; j_call: TRBJ1-5; v_call: TRBV27; cdr3_nt: TGTGCCAGCAGTCGGGGGGGCAGGAAAAATCAGCCCCAGCATTTT; cdr3_aa: CASSRGGRKNQPQHF
clone_size: -; d_call: -; j_call: TRBJ2-3; v_call: TRBV24-1; cdr3_nt: TGTGCCACGGGGGGAGATACGCAGTATTTT; cdr3_aa: CATGGDTQYF
clone_size: -; d_call: -; j_call: TRBJ2-2; v_call: TRBV19; cdr3_nt: TGTGCCAGTAGCCTAACGGACTGGACCGGGGAGCTGTTTTTT; cdr3_aa: CASSLTDWTGELFF
clone_size: -; d_call: TRBD2; j_call: TRBJ2-2; v_call: TRBV11-2; cdr3_nt: TGTGCCAGCAGCAGCGGGACTAGCGGGGTAGCGAACACCGGGGAGCTGTTTTTT; cdr3_aa: CASSSGTSGVANTGELFF
clone_size: -; d_call: -; j_call: TRBJ1-3; v_call: TRBV18; cdr3_nt: TGTGCCAGCTCACCACTTCGTATTTCTGGACACCAACTGTATGGAAACACCATATATTTT; cdr3_aa: CASSPLRISGHQLYGNTIYF
clone_size: -; d_call: -; j_call: TRBJ2-7; v_call: TRBV18; cdr3_nt: TGTGCCAGCTGCCCGTCGACAGGGAGGTCCTACGAGCAGTACTTC; cdr3_aa: CASCPSTGRSYEQYF
clone_size: once; d_call: TRBD1; j_call: TRBJ1-5; v_call: TRBV6-6; cdr3_nt: TGTGCCAGCAGTCCTCTAGACAGGGTAAATCAGCCCCAGCATTTT; cdr3_aa: CASSPLDRVNQPQHF
clone_size: -; d_call: TRBD2; j_call: TRBJ2-7; v_call: TRBV4-1; cdr3_nt: TGCGCCAGCAGCCCCTACCAGCGGGGGGAGCAGTACTTC; cdr3_aa: CASSPYQRGEQYF
clone_size: -; d_call: TRBD1; j_call: TRBJ1-1; v_call: TRBV7-9; cdr3_nt: TGTGCCAGCAGCTTAGCGCGGGGGACAGGGTCAGAAGGGGCTGAAGCTTTCTTT; cdr3_aa: CASSLARGTGSEGAEAFF
clone_size: -; d_call: -; j_call: TRBJ2-7; v_call: TRBV7-9; cdr3_nt: TGTGCCAGCAGCTTTGGGGAGGACGAGCAGTACTTC; cdr3_aa: CASSFGEDEQYF
clone_size: -; d_call: -; j_call: TRBJ2-5; v_call: TRBV24-1; cdr3_nt: TGTGCCACCAGTGACACTCGGGGTGGTGGGACCCAGTACTTC; cdr3_aa: CATSDTRGGGTQYF
clone_size: -; d_call: TRBD2; j_call: TRBJ2-3; v_call: TRBV7-9; cdr3_nt: TGTGCCAGCAGCTACTTACGGGGGGGACGTGCAGATACGCAGTATTTT; cdr3_aa: CASSYLRGGRADTQYF
clone_size: once; d_call: -; j_call: TRBJ2-3; v_call: TRBV11-2; cdr3_nt: TGTGCCAGCAGCTTGGCCCCCATGGCACCGTCGCAGTATTTT; cdr3_aa: CASSLAPMAPSQYF
clone_size: once; d_call: -; j_call: TRBJ1-1; v_call: TRBV5-1; cdr3_nt: TGCGCCAGCAGAGGACAAGCAGGGGCTGAAGCTTTCTTT; cdr3_aa: CASRGQAGAEAFF
clone_size: -; d_call: -; j_call: TRBJ1-3; v_call: TRBV6-6; cdr3_nt: TGTGCCAGCAGTTCAAGACAGGTCTCTGGAAACACCATATATTTT; cdr3_aa: CASSSRQVSGNTIYF
clone_size: -; d_call: TRBD1; j_call: TRBJ1-4; v_call: TRBV29-1; cdr3_nt: TGCAGCGTTACCGGGACAGGGGGCAGTGAAAAACTGTTTTTT; cdr3_aa: CSVTGTGGSEKLFF
clone_size: -; d_call: TRBD1; j_call: TRBJ1-1; v_call: TRBV5-1; cdr3_nt: TGCGCCAGCAGCTTGATAGTACAGGGGGAGGACACTGAAGCTTTCTTT; cdr3_aa: CASSLIVQGEDTEAFF
clone_size: few; d_call: TRBD1; j_call: TRBJ1-6; v_call: TRBV2; cdr3_nt: TGTGCCAGCAGTCCAACCACAGGGGGATATAATTCACCCCTCCACTTT; cdr3_aa: CASSPTTGGYNSPLHF
clone_size: -; d_call: TRBD1; j_call: TRBJ2-7; v_call: TRBV11-3; cdr3_nt: TGTGCCAGCAGCTTCCGGGACAGGGACCCCCACGAGCAGTACTTC; cdr3_aa: CASSFRDRDPHEQYF
clone_size: -; d_call: -; j_call: TRBJ1-2; v_call: TRBV6-1; cdr3_nt: TGTGCCAGCAGTGAAGCGGAATGGAGAAACCGCTATGGCTACACCTTC; cdr3_aa: CASSEAEWRNRYGYTF
clone_size: -; d_call: TRBD1; j_call: TRBJ2-7; v_call: TRBV6-5; cdr3_nt: TGTGCCAGCAGTTACCCGGAACAGGGGAGCGAGCAGTACTTC; cdr3_aa: CASSYPEQGSEQYF
clone_size: -; d_call: -; j_call: TRBJ1-3; v_call: TRBV30; cdr3_nt: TGTGCCTGGAGTTCCTCGACAGGCTCTGGAAACACCATATATTTT; cdr3_aa: CAWSSSTGSGNTIYF
clone_size: -; d_call: TRBD1; j_call: TRBJ1-3; v_call: TRBV4-1; cdr3_nt: TGCGCCAGCAGCCAGAGGACAGGTGCAATCTCTGGAAACACCATATATTTT; cdr3_aa: CASSQRTGAISGNTIYF
clone_size: -; d_call: TRBD2; j_call: TRBJ2-3; v_call: TRBV4-3; cdr3_nt: TGCGCCAGCAGCCAAGAAACTAGCGCAGATACGCAGTATTTT; cdr3_aa: CASSQETSADTQYF
clone_size: once; d_call: TRBD1; j_call: TRBJ2-2; v_call: TRBV5-1; cdr3_nt: TGCGCCAGCAGCTCCCTTCAGGGGGCGAACACCGGGGAGCTGTTTTTT; cdr3_aa: CASSSLQGANTGELFF
clone_size: -; d_call: TRBD2; j_call: TRBJ2-3; v_call: TRBV19; cdr3_nt: TGTGCCAGTACCTCGGGGACTAGCGGGAGGCCGGGTACAGATACGCAGTATTTT; cdr3_aa: CASTSGTSGRPGTDTQYF
clone_size: -; d_call: TRBD1; j_call: TRBJ1-6; v_call: TRBV3-1/TRBV3-2; cdr3_nt: TGTGCCAGCAGCCTTAGCGGACAGGGGAGATTACCCCTCCACTTT; cdr3_aa: CASSLSGQGRLPLHF
clone_size: -; d_call: -; j_call: TRBJ1-2; v_call: TRBV7-3; cdr3_nt: TGTGCCAGCAGCTTAGATTTTTCGGGGGGTGGCTACACCTTC; cdr3_aa: CASSLDFSGGGYTF
clone_size: -; d_call: TRBD1; j_call: TRBJ1-1; v_call: TRBV6-5; cdr3_nt: TGTGCCAGCAGGCCAGGGGGGTATATGAACACTGAAGCTTTCTTT; cdr3_aa: CASRPGGYMNTEAFF
clone_size: few; d_call: -; j_call: TRBJ2-1; v_call: TRBV14; cdr3_nt: TGTGCCAGCAGCCCACTCGGGAGCTCCTACAATGAGCAGTTCTTC; cdr3_aa: CASSPLGSSYNEQFF
clone_size: -; d_call: -; j_call: TRBJ2-1; v_call: TRBV25-1; cdr3_nt: TGTGCCAGCCGCGCGGGCACCTACAATGAGCAGTTCTTC; cdr3_aa: CASRAGTYNEQFF
clone_size: -; d_call: -; j_call: TRBJ1-2; v_call: TRBV10-3; cdr3_nt: TGTGCCATCAGTGAGTCCGGAGGCTATGGCTACACCTTC; cdr3_aa: CAISESGGYGYTF